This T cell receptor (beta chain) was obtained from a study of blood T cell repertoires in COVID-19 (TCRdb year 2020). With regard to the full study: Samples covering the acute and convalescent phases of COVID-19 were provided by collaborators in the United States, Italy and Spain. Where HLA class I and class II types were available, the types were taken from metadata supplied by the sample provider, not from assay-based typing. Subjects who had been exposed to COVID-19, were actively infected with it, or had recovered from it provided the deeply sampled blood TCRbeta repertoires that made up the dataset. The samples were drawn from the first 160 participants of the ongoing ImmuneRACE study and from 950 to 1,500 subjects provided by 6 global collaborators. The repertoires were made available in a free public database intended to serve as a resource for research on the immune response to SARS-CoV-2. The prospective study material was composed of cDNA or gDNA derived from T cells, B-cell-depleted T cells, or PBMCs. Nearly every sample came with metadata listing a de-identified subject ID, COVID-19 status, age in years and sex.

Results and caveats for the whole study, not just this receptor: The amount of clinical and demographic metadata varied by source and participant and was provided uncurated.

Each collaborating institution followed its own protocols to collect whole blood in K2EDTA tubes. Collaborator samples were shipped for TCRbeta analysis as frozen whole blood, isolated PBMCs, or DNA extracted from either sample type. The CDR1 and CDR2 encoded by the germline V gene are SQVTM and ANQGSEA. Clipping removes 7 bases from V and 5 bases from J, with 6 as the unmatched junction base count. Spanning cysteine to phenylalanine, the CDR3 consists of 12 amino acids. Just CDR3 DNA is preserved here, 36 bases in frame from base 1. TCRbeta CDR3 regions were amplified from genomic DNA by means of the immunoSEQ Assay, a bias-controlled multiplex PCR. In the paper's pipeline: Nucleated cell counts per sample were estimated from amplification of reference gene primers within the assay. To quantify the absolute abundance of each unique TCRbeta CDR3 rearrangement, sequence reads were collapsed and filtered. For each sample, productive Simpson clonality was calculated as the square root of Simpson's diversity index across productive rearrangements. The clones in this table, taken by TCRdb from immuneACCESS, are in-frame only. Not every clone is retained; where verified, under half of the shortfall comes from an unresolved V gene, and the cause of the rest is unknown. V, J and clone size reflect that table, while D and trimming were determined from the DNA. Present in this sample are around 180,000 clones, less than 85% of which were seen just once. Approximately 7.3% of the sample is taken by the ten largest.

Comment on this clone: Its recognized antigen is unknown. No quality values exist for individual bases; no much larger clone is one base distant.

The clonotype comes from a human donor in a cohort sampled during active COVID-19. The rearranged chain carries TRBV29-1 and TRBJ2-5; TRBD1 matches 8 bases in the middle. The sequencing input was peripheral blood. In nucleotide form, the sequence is TGCAGCGCCAGACAGGGGAGGGAGACCCAGTACTTC. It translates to CSARQGRETQYF.